The 16 T cell receptor beta chains presented below share a single source sample, sequenced in a study of cytomegalovirus exposure and HLA in healthy donors (dated by TCRdb to 2017 to 2019). The method behind the library was the immunoSEQ multiplex PCR assay. For the multiplex PCR, a mixture combining 60 forward primers for TCR Vbeta segments and 13 reverse primers for TCR Jbeta segments was used. Not all clones reach the TCRdb copy of this immuneACCESS table, which keeps in-frame sequences only. Checked studies attribute under half of the gap to unresolved V genes and leave the rest unexplained. The sample has 84,000 or so clones on record, under 80% of them singletons. Clones ranked in the top ten supply around 1.5% of the sample. Sequenced sample: PBMCs. Receptors originate from a male donor in good health and CMV-seronegative.

V usage is TRBV6-5 and J usage is TRBJ1-1; D not certain. The V end lost 6 bases, the J end lost 7 bases, and 9 bases lay between the germline ends. This CDR3 is 11 amino acids long. CDR1 and CDR2 (germline): MNHEY, SVGAGI. The CDR3 nucleotides are TGTGCCAGCAGCTTAACGAGTGAAGCTTTCTTT. As protein: CASSLTSEAFF.

The chain couples TRBV14 to TRBJ2-5; possibly TRBD2 for D (6 bases). Germline V CDR1 and CDR2: SGHDN, FVKESK. The CDR3 runs to 15 residues. Trimming removed 3 bases at V and 5 bases at J, with 16 bases between. This CDR3 reads CASSQEAEGKETQYF. DNA for the CDR3: TGTGCCAGCAGCCAGGAAGCGGAGGGGAAGGAGACCCAGTACTTC. The full variable domain, in which reference TRBV14 and TRBJ2-5 provide the parts outside the CDR3, is EAGVTQFPSHSVIEKGQTVTLRCDPISGHDNLYWYRRVMGKEIKFLLHFVKESKQDESGMPNNRFLAERTGGTYSTLKVQPAELEDSGVYFCASSQEAEGKETQYFGPGTRLLVL.

The genes are TRBV9 and TRBJ2-7; tentative D call: TRBD1 (5 bases). The CDR3 runs 14 residues. Trimming removed 4 bases at V and 3 bases at J, with 14 bases between. CDR1 SGDLS and CDR2 YYNGEE come from the germline V gene. The CDR3 loop is CASSSRRDNYEQYF. For the CDR3, the DNA is TGTGCCAGCAGCTCACGCAGGGATAACTACGAGCAGTACTTC.

The V and J genes are TRBV4-3 and TRBJ1-5; D gene ambiguous. Trimming shortened V by 0 bases and J by 2 bases, and 8 bases separated the two germline ends. Germline-derived CDR1 and CDR2 are LGHNA and YSLEER. The CDR3 loop spans 15 amino acids. The CDR3 nucleotides read TGCGCCAGCAGCCAAGATCGGTCCCGCAATCAGCCCCAGCATTTT. Its translation is CASSQDRSRNQPQHF.

This chain's CDR3 is CASSGQGYTGELFF. Written as DNA, the CDR3 is TGTGCCAGCAGTGGACAGGGATACACCGGGGAGCTGTTTTTT. The chain combines TRBV6-1 with TRBJ2-2; 7 bases are a match to TRBD1. This CDR3 is 14 amino acids long. J gave up 3 bases and V 4 bases, and 2 bases lay outside the gene matches. Germline CDR1 and CDR2: MNHNS and SASEGT.

The V and J genes are TRBV4-3 and TRBJ1-2; possible D gene TRBD1, 5 bases. CDR1 is LGHNA, CDR2 YSLEER, per germline. This CDR3 has 17 residues. The germline V and J ends were trimmed by 1 base and 5 bases, with 20 bases remaining between them. CDR3 protein: CASSQGIRGIAFYGYTF. The CDR3 DNA follows: TGCGCCAGCAGCCAAGGAATCCGGGGGATAGCCTTTTATGGCTACACCTTC.

This chain uses TRBV14 with TRBJ2-7; TRBD1 agrees at 8 bases. Trimming removed 5 bases from V and 2 bases from J; junction bases left unmatched: 11. Germline values: CDR1 SGHDN, CDR2 FVKESK. The CDR3 covers 16 residues. CDR3 bases: TGTGCCAGCAGCTACCCTCCCGGGACAGGCCCCTACGAGCAGTACTTC. Amino acids: CASSYPPGTGPYEQYF.

This chain uses TRBV6-5 with TRBJ2-5; TRBD2 aligns across 7 bases. The J call may not be correct, given that the DNA end is closer to TRBJ2-7. This CDR3 has 15 residues. From germline, CDR1 is MNHEY and CDR2 SVGAGI. CDR3 residues: CASSGSLATSYEQYF. For the CDR3, the DNA is TGTGCCAGCAGTGGGTCACTAGCGACCTCCTACGAGCAGTACTTC.

The rearrangement uses TRBV6-1 and TRBJ1-5, with D maybe TRBD1 (5 bases). The V end lost 0 bases, the J end lost 3 bases, and 15 bases lay between the germline ends. This CDR3 comprises 17 residues. The germline V gene has CDR1 MNHNS and CDR2 SASEGT. CDR3 coding DNA: TGTGCCAGCAGTGAAGCAATCCCAGGGTTTAACAATCAGCCCCAGCATTTT. Its translation: CASSEAIPGFNNQPQHF.

The chain uses TRBV28 and TRBJ1-1, with 8 bases that match TRBD1. Germline CDR1 reads MDHEN; CDR2 reads SYDVKM. The J segment lost 5 bases and the V segment lost 5 bases, leaving 7 bases of the junction unmatched. This CDR3 contains 14 residues. CDR3 amino acids: CASSIYRGGTEAFF. CDR3 sequence (DNA): TGTGCCAGCAGTATATACAGGGGGGGTACTGAAGCTTTCTTT.

The rearrangement uses TRBV6-5 and TRBJ2-5; D not certain. Germline-derived CDR1 and CDR2 are MNHEY and SVGAGI. The CDR3 sequence is 14 residues long. V was trimmed by 5 bases and J by 5 bases, leaving 15 bases between them. The CDR3 DNA reads as TGTGCCAGCAGTGAAAGGCGAGGCGCGGAGACCCAGTACTTC. Encoded protein: CASSERRGAETQYF.

This clone was seen only once. The V and J genes are TRBV5-1 and TRBJ1-2; TRBD1 matches 9 bases. In germline, CDR1 is SGHRS, CDR2 YFSETQ. Trimming removed 0 bases from V and 8 bases from J; junction bases left unmatched: 8. The CDR3 runs 15 residues. CDR3 DNA: TGCGCCAGCAGCTTGGGCGGGACAGGGAGTAAGGGCTACACCTTC. Its protein product is CASSLGGTGSKGYTF. Filled out from reference TRBV5-1 and TRBJ1-2, the complete variable domain reads KAGVTQTPRYLIKTRGQQVTLSCSPISGHRSVSWYQQTPGQGLQFLFEYFSETQRNKGNFPGRFSGRQFSNSRSEMNVSTLELGDSALYLCASSLGGTGSKGYTFGSGTRLTVV.

In this sample, this clone turned up once. The chain is built from TRBV9 and TRBJ2-1, with TRBD2 matching over 8 bases. J lost 9 bases, V lost 0 bases, and 14 bases had no gene match. The CDR3 contains 17 residues. Germline-derived CDR1 and CDR2 are SGDLS and YYNGEE. Here the CDR3 reads CASSVGVAGLGDPEQFF. The DNA for the CDR3 is TGTGCCAGCAGCGTAGGGGTAGCGGGATTGGGTGACCCTGAGCAGTTCTTC. Variable domain in full (rest from reference TRBV9 and TRBJ2-1): DSGVTQTPKHLITATGQRVTLRCSPRSGDLSVYWYQQSLDQGLQFLIQYYNGEERAKGNILERFSAQQFPDLHSELNLSSLELGDSALYFCASSVGVAGLGDPEQFFGPGTRLTVL.

The chain joins TRBV6-5 to TRBJ1-5; D gene unclear. This CDR3 has 13 residues. Looked up from germline, CDR1 is MNHEY and CDR2 is SVGAGI. Trimming removed 2 bases from V and 6 bases from J, with 8 bases in between. CDR3 sequence reads: CASSYRTGQPQHF. The CDR3 bases are TGTGCCAGCAGTTACAGAACCGGTCAGCCCCAGCATTTT.

The rearrangement uses TRBV5-1 and TRBJ2-5; 11 bases agree with TRBD1. J gave up 5 bases and V 4 bases, and 19 bases lay outside the gene matches. The CDR3 spans 19 residues. Germline CDR1 SGHRS, CDR2 YFSETQ. CDR3 sequence (DNA): TGCGCCAGCAGCGACGGACAGGGGGCGCGACTAGTCAGGCGCGAGACCCAGTACTTC. Residues: CASSDGQGARLVRRETQYF.

This chain joins TRBV6-1 and TRBJ2-7; unclear D gene. Deletions cut 7 bases from V and 6 bases from J, with 22 bases between. The CDR3 is made up of 15 amino acids. Germline V lookup: CDR1 MNHNS, CDR2 SASEGT. The CDR3 is CASKNVLAGVGEQYF. The CDR3 bases are TGTGCCAGCAAAAACGTCTTAGCTGGAGTGGGCGAGCAGTACTTC.